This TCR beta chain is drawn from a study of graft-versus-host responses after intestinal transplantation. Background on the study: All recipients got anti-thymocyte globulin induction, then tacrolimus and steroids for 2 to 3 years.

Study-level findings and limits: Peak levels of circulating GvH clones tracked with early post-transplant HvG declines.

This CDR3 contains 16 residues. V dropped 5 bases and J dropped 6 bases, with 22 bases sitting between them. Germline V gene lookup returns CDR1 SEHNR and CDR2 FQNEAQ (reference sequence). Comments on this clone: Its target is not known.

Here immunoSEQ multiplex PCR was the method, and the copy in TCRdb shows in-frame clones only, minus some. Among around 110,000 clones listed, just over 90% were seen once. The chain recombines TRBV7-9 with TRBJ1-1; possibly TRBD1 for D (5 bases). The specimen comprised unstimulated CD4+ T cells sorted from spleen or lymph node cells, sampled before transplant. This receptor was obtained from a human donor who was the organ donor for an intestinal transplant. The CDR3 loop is CASSPRQFGQQAEAFF. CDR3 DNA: TGTGCCAGCAGCCCCCGGCAGTTTGGGCAACAGGCTGAAGCTTTCTTT.